The clone carrying this T cell receptor (beta chain) was detected once. What was amplified from RNA transcripts were TCR beta CDR3 regions. The primer set for the first-round RT-PCR of the TCR CDR3 was HTBI. TCRdb re-called the multiplex PCR reads with MiXCR, one entry per CDR3 protein. This table holds under 350,000 distinct CDR3 sequences, 25% to 30% found once. This entry belongs to a study of T cells in Graves' hyperthyroidism and ophthalmopathy. The V end was cut by 8 bases, the J end by 1 base, with 14 bases between. This CDR3 has 14 amino acids. In germline, CDR1 is MNHEY, CDR2 SVGEGT. This chain joins TRBV6-2 or TRBV6-3 and TRBJ2-5; TRBD2 is a possible D gene (7 bases). This clonotype originated in a man between 35 and 55 years old with Graves' hyperthyroidism that later progressed to Graves' ophthalmopathy. Source material: blood. CDR3 amino acids: CASWRRGLQETQYF. The CDR3 DNA reads as TGTGCCAGCTGGAGGCGGGGGCTCCAAGAGACCCAGTACTTC.